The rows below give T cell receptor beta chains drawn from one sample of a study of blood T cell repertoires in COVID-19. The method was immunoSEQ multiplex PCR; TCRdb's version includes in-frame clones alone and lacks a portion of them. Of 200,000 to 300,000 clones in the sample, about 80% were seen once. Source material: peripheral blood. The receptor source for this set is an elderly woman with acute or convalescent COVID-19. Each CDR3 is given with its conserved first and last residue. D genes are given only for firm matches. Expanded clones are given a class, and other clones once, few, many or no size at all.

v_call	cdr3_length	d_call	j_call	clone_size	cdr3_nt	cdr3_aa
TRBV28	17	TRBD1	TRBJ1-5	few	TGTGCCAGCAGTTGGGGGACAGGGGGGGCTTTAAATCAGCCCCAGCATTTT	CASSWGTGGALNQPQHF
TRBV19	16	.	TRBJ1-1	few	TGTGCCAGTAGGGGCTCTCAGGGTCTCCGGAACACTGAAGCTTTCTTT	CASRGSQGLRNTEAFF
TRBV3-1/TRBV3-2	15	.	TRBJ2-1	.	TGTGCCAGCAGCCCCGACAGGCTCCCCTACAATGAGCAGTTCTTC	CASSPDRLPYNEQFF
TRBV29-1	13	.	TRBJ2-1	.	TGCAGCGCCCATTTAGCAGGGTCCAATGAGCAGTTCTTC	CSAHLAGSNEQFF
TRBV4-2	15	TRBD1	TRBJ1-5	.	TGTGCCAGCAGCCAAGCCCAGACAGGGGAGCAGCCCCAGCATTTT	CASSQAQTGEQPQHF
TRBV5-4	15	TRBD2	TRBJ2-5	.	TGTGCCAGCAGCTTGTCTAGCGGGTACCAAGAGACCCAGTACTTC	CASSLSSGYQETQYF
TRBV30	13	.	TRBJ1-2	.	TGTGCCTGGAGCCCCGGGACACTCTATGGCTACACCTTC	CAWSPGTLYGYTF
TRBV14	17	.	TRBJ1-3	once	TGTGCCAGCAGCCTAAGCGGAGGCGTGGGCTCTGGAAACACCATATATTTT	CASSLSGGVGSGNTIYF
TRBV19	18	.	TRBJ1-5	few	TGTGCCAGTAGTCTCAGTCCAGGGATGTGGAAGGGCAATCAGCCCCAGCATTTT	CASSLSPGMWKGNQPQHF
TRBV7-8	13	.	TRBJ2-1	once	TGTGCCAGCAGCTTTCTCACTTCCAATGAGCAGTTCTTC	CASSFLTSNEQFF
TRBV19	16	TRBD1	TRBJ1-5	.	TGTGCCAGTAGTATAGAGCACAGGGGGGGCAATCAGCCCCAGCATTTT	CASSIEHRGGNQPQHF
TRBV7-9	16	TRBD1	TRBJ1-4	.	TGTGCCAGCAGCTTAGAAGGGCAGGGGGCTCATGAAAAACTGTTTTTT	CASSLEGQGAHEKLFF
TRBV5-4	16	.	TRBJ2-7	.	TGTGCCAGCAGCCCGACCCTTCTACAGGGCCCCTACGAGCAGTACTTC	CASSPTLLQGPYEQYF
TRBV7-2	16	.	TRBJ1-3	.	TGTGCCAGCAGCTCAATGGGCGTCAACTCTGGAAACACCATATATTTT	CASSSMGVNSGNTIYF
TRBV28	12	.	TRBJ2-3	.	TGTGCCAGCAGTTTATCTTTCTATACGCAGTATTTT	CASSLSFYTQYF
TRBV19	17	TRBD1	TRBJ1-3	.	TGTGCCAGTAGTAGGCGACAGGGGGACTACTCTGGAAACACCATATATTTT	CASSRRQGDYSGNTIYF
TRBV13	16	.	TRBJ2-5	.	TGTGCCAGCAGCTTAGAGGGGATCTTGAGCAAAGAGACCCAGTACTTC	CASSLEGILSKETQYF
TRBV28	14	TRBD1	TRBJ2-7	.	TGTGCCAGCAGCCCGACAGGGTTGCCCTACGAGCAGTACTTC	CASSPTGLPYEQYF
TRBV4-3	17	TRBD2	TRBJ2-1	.	TGCGCCAGCAGCGATAACTATAGGACTAGCGGGAACAATGAGCAGTTCTTC	CASSDNYRTSGNNEQFF
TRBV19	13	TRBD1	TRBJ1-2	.	TGTGCCAGTAGTCAAACAGGGGACTATGGCTACACCTTC	CASSQTGDYGYTF
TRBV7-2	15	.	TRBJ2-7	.	TGTGCCAGCAGCTTAGCAGGGGCCACAACCTACGAGCAGTACTTC	CASSLAGATTYEQYF
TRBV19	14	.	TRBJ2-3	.	TGTGCCAGTAGCGACAGACCGGGTACAGATACGCAGTATTTT	CASSDRPGTDTQYF
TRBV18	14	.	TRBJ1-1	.	TGTGCCAGCTCACCTGTGACAGCCAACACTGAAGCTTTCTTT	CASSPVTANTEAFF
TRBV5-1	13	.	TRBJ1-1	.	TGCGCCAGCAGCGTTGACTCCTTGCGAGAAGCTTTCTTT	CASSVDSLREAFF
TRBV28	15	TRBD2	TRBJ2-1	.	TGTGCCAGCAGTTCCCCGGGACTAGCGGGAGACGAGCAGTTCTTC	CASSSPGLAGDEQFF
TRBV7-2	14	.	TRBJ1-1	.	TGTGCCAGCACCCAGACAGACCTGAACACTGAAGCTTTCTTT	CASTQTDLNTEAFF
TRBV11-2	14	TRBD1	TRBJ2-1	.	TGTGCCAGCAGCGCAGACAGGGGGGGCGATGAGCAGTTCTTC	CASSADRGGDEQFF
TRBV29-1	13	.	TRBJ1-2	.	TGCAGCGTTGAGGTAGGGGCCGCCTATGGCTACACCTTC	CSVEVGAAYGYTF
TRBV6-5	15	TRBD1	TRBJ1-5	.	TGTGCCAGCAGTATCGACAGGGGGGACAATCAGCCCCAGCATTTT	CASSIDRGDNQPQHF
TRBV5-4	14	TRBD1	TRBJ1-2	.	TGTGCCAGCAGCCGCGGGGACAGGGGCGACGGCTACACCTTC	CASSRGDRGDGYTF
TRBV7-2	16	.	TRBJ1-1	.	TGTGCCAGCAGCTTAGGGGCTAGCCCTTTGAACACTGAAGCTTTCTTT	CASSLGASPLNTEAFF
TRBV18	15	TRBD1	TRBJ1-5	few	TGTGCCAGCTCATCCCGGGACAGGGGTAATCAGCCCCAGCATTTT	CASSSRDRGNQPQHF
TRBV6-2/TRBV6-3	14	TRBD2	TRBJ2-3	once	TGTGCCAGCAGTGACGGACTAGCCGGAGATACGCAGTATTTT	CASSDGLAGDTQYF
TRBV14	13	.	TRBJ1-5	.	TGTGCCAGCAGCCTCCAGGGGACGGAGCCCCAGCATTTT	CASSLQGTEPQHF
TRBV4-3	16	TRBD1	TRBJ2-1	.	TGCGCCAGCAGCCAAGCCCCCGGGACAGGGCGGAATGAGCAGTTCTTC	CASSQAPGTGRNEQFF
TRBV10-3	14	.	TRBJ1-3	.	TGTGCCATTTGGTCAGGACAATCTGGAAACACCATATATTTT	CAIWSGQSGNTIYF
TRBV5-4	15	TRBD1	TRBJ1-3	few	TGTGCCAGCAGCCAAAAACAGGGGGCTGGAAACACCATATATTTT	CASSQKQGAGNTIYF
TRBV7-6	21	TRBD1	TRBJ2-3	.	TGTGCCAGCAGCCCGACAGGGGCCTTCCGCGGGAAGACCTCTAGCACAGATACGCAGTATTTT	CASSPTGAFRGKTSSTDTQYF
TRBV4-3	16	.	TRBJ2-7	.	TGCGCCAGCAGCCAAGATAGGCTAGCGTCAACCTACGAGCAGTACTTC	CASSQDRLASTYEQYF
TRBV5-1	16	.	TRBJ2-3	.	TGCGCCAGCAGCTCGTACACTGGCCAGGCCACAGATACGCAGTATTTT	CASSSYTGQATDTQYF
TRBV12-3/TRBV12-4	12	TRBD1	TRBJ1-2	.	TGTGCCAGCAGTGCCGGGACAGCGGCCTACACCTTC	CASSAGTAAYTF
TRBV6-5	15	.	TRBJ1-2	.	TGTGCCAGCACCCTGGGTGGGGGGGGCAACTATGGCTACACCTTC	CASTLGGGGNYGYTF